This entry describes one T cell receptor beta chain. What it recognizes is unknown. The data derive from a study of T cell responses to AZD1222 COVID-19 vaccine. Study-wide findings and caveats: Repertoires were obtained solely post-peak T cell response. Clonal diversity was possibly underestimated, and white British individuals and females predominated among donors. The number of AZD1222 recipients seropositive at baseline was only five or six.

The data were produced by immunoSEQ multiplex PCR, yet TCRdb's version contains in-frame clones alone and is incomplete. There are about 150,000 clones in the sample; roughly 92% occur only once, and 2% to 2.5% lies in the top ten. Sequenced material: peripheral blood, taken on day 0 of AZD1222 vaccination. The TCR was taken from an adult in good health.

The DNA for the CDR3 is TGCGCCAGCAGCTTTGGGACAGCTCAAGAGACCCAGTACTTC. Translation gives CASSFGTAQETQYF. The rearrangement uses TRBV5-1 and TRBJ2-5; 7 bases are a match to TRBD1. The CDR3 is made up of 14 amino acids. V shed 2 bases, J shed 2 bases, and the junction held 3 bases outside the gene matches. Per the germline V gene, CDR1 is SGHRS and CDR2 is YFSETQ. The variable domain in full, with the rest retrieved from reference TRBV5-1 and TRBJ2-5, is KAGVTQTPRYLIKTRGQQVTLSCSPISGHRSVSWYQQTPGQGLQFLFEYFSETQRNKGNFPGRFSGRQFSNSRSEMNVSTLELGDSALYLCASSFGTAQETQYFGPGTRLLVL.